A single T cell receptor (beta chain) is shown here with its context. This record belongs to a study of blood T cell repertoires in COVID-19. The overall study: COVID-19 samples collected from the United States, Italy and Spain covered acute and convalescent phases.

Germline V gives CDR1 MNHNY, CDR2 SVGAGI (reference sequence). V lost 8 bases and J lost 8, with 21 bases in between. This CDR3 is 14 amino acids long. Profiling relied on immunoSEQ multiplex PCR, and the TCRdb table lists in-frame clones only, not all of them. The table includes 260,000 or so clones, 75% to 90% detected once. The chain recombines TRBV6-6 with TRBJ1-1; possible D gene TRBD1, 5 bases. The sequencing input was peripheral blood. The TCR originated in a human donor in a cohort sampled during active COVID-19. The CDR3 loop reads CASEPGAGKVEAFF. DNA of the CDR3: TGTGCCAGCGAGCCTGGGGCAGGGAAAGTAGAAGCTTTCTTT.